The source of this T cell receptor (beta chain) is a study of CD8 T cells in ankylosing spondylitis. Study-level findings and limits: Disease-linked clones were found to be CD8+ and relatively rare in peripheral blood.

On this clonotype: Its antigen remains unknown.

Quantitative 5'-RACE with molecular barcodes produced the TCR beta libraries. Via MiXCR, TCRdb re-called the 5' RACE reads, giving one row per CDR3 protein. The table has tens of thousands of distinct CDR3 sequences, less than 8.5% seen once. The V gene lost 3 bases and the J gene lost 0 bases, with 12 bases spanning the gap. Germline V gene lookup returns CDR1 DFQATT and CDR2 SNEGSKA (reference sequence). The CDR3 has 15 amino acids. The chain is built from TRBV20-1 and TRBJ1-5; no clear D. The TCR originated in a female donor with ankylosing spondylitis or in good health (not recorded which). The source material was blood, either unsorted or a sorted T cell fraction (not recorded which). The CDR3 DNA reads TGCAGTGCTAGGCCGGGAGAAAATAGCAATCAGCCCCAGCATTTT. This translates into CSARPGENSNQPQHF.